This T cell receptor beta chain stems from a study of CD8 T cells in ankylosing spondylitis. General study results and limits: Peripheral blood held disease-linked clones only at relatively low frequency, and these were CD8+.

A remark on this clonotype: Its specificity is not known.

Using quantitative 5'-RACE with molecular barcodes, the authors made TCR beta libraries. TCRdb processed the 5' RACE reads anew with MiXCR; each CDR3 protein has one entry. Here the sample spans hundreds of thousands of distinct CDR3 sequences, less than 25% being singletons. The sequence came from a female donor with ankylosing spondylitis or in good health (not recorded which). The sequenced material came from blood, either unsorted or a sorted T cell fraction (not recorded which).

The CDR3 loop reads CASSERNNKLANYGYTF. The CDR3 bases are TGTGCCAGCAGTGAGCGGAACAACAAGTTAGCTAACTATGGCTACACCTTC. This sequence joins TRBV6-1 and TRBJ1-2, with no clear D. The CDR3 length is 17 residues. V lost 3 bases and J 0 bases, leaving 17 bases between the germline ends. Germline CDR1 reads MNHNS; CDR2 reads SASEGT.